Below, 16 T cell receptor beta chains from the same sample are listed, as sequenced in a study of T cell repertoires in aging, cancer and after chemotherapy. Rearranged V-D-J TRB sequences were amplified with a mixed TRB-A/B primer pool. TCRdb re-called the multiplex PCR reads with MiXCR, one entry per CDR3 protein. The data show approximately 1,200 distinct CDR3 sequences, about 25% seen once. Peripheral blood genomic DNA, not sorted cells or RNA, was the template. Sample: blood. The receptors here all came from a human donor with a solid tumor.

This clonotype is large. The J gene is TRBJ2-5, the V gene TRBV29-1; D possibly corresponds to TRBD1 (6 bases). Germline values: CDR1 SQVTM, CDR2 ANQGSEA. V was clipped by 5 bases and J by 5 bases, with 12 bases between them. The CDR3 spans 12 residues. The CDR3 is CSVIRGFETQYF. The CDR3 bases are TGCAGCGTTATAAGGGGGTTCGAGACCCAGTACTTC.

This chain uses TRBV7-9 with TRBJ1-3; D gene uncertain. This CDR3 has 17 residues. Germline lookup yields CDR1 SEHNR and CDR2 FQNEAQ (reference sequence). The V gene lost 5 bases and the J gene lost 0 bases, with 17 bases spanning the gap. The CDR3 DNA reads TGTGCCAGCAGCCAGAACAAGGGCGTCGGCTCTGGAAACACCATATATTTT. Translated: CASSQNKGVGSGNTIYF.

In its sample, this clonotype was seen a few times. The J gene is TRBJ2-2, the V gene TRBV6-1; TRBD2 agrees at 11 bases. Looked up from germline, CDR1 is MNHNS and CDR2 is SASEGT. J lost 0 bases, V lost 0 bases, and 3 bases had no gene match. The CDR3 loop spans 18 amino acids. CDR3 region: CASSEALAGGANTGELFF. The DNA for the CDR3 is TGTGCCAGCAGTGAAGCTCTAGCGGGGGGCGCGAACACCGGGGAGCTGTTTTTT.

The V gene is TRBV29-1, the J gene TRBJ2-1, with 7 positions matching TRBD1. Germline CDR1 and CDR2: SQVTM and ANQGSEA. J lost 3 bases, V lost 7 bases, and 6 bases had no gene match. The CDR3 consists of 13 residues. The DNA of the CDR3 is TGCAGCGCTGCCCAGGGGGACTACAATGAGCAGTTCTTC. Residues: CSAAQGDYNEQFF.

The CDR3 DNA reads TGCGCCAGCAGCTTGGCCGCGGGTGGCACTGAGCAGTTCTTC. It is translated as CASSLAAGGTEQFF. The V and J genes are TRBV5-1 and TRBJ2-1; weak D call: TRBD2 (5 bases). Germline-derived CDR1 and CDR2 are SGHRS and YFSETQ. The CDR3 length is 14 residues. The V and J ends lost 0 bases and 9 bases respectively, with 13 bases between them. Together with reference TRBV5-1 and TRBJ2-1, the CDR3 gives the full variable domain: KAGVTQTPRYLIKTRGQQVTLSCSPISGHRSVSWYQQTPGQGLQFLFEYFSETQRNKGNFPGRFSGRQFSNSRSEMNVSTLELGDSALYLCASSLAAGGTEQFFGPGTRLTVL.

By frequency in the sample, this clonotype is medium-sized. The rearrangement links TRBV7-6 to TRBJ2-1; D tentatively fits TRBD1 or TRBD2 (5 bases each). The V gene lost 5 bases and the J gene lost 5 bases, with 10 bases spanning the gap. Germline-derived CDR1 and CDR2 are SGHVS and FNYEAQ. This CDR3 contains 13 residues. In DNA form, the CDR3 reads TGTGCCAGCAGCATCGGGACGAACAATGAGCAGTTCTTC. Translated: CASSIGTNNEQFF.

This CDR3 is CASSLVAGGAYNEQFF. For the CDR3, the DNA is TGCGCCAGCAGCTTGGTAGCGGGGGGGGCTTACAATGAGCAGTTCTTC. The chain combines TRBV5-1 with TRBJ2-1; 11 nucleotides align to TRBD2. J gave up 4 bases and V 0 bases, and 3 bases lay outside the gene matches. Germline CDR1 and CDR2: SGHRS and YFSETQ. CDR3 size: 16 residues.

By frequency in the sample, this clonotype is large. The rearrangement uses TRBV12-3 or TRBV12-4 and TRBJ2-5, with unresolved D. The CDR3 covers 12 residues. The germline V and J ends were trimmed by 8 bases and 1 base, with 8 bases remaining between them. The CDR3 sequence is CASQTFQETQYF. In DNA, the CDR3 is TGTGCCAGCCAGACATTCCAAGAGACCCAGTACTTC.

For this clonotype: This may be a read error, as it is one base from a much larger clone. The CDR3 protein is CASNSDSAANYGYTF. The DNA of the CDR3 is TGTGCCAGTAATTCGGACAGTGCTGCTAACTATGGCTACACCTTC. This sequence joins TRBV19 and TRBJ1-2; D may be TRBD1 (6 bases). V shed 7 bases and J shed 0 bases, with 15 bases lying between them. CDR1 is LNHDA, CDR2 SQIVND, per germline (reference sequence). This CDR3 contains 15 residues.

This clonotype was observed once. A much larger clone lies a single base off, so this may be a read error. The rearrangement joins TRBV6-6 to TRBJ1-2; D not certain. V shed 10 bases and J shed 8 bases, with 17 bases lying between them. The CDR3 spans 12 residues. Germline V gene sequence: CDR1 MNHNY, CDR2 SVGAGI (reference sequence). For the CDR3, the DNA is TGTGCCAACACCCCAGTTGGGTACGGCTACACCTTC. This translates into CANTPVGYGYTF.

V and J are TRBV11-2 and TRBJ2-5; D is uncertain. The V gene lost 5 bases and the J gene lost 2 bases, with 9 bases spanning the gap. CDR1 SGHAT and CDR2 FQNNGV come from the germline V gene. The CDR3 is 13 residues long. The CDR3 reads CASSAQTQETQYF. CDR3 DNA: TGTGCCAGCAGCGCTCAAACTCAAGAGACCCAGTACTTC.

In this sample, this clonotype turned up a few times. The chain recombines TRBV6-5 with TRBJ2-4, with D possibly being TRBD1 or TRBD2 (5 bases each). The germline V gene encodes CDR1 MNHEY and CDR2 SVGAGI. This CDR3 is 13 amino acids long. V lost 6 bases and J lost 6, with 12 bases in between. CDR3 protein: CASSPGQGNIQYF. CDR3 DNA sequence: TGTGCCAGCAGCCCGGGGCAGGGAAACATTCAGTACTTC.

This clonotype was counted only a few times. This rearrangement joins TRBV7-2 to TRBJ1-2, with D possibly matching TRBD1 (5 bases). Trimming took off 0 bases at V and 4 bases at J, with 9 bases between the two ends. This CDR3 has 14 amino acids. Germline values: CDR1 SGHTA, CDR2 FQGNSA. The CDR3 DNA is TGTGCCAGCAGCTTAGCGCGGCAGGGCTATGGCTACACCTTC. Encoded protein: CASSLARQGYGYTF.

The sample holds a few counts of this clonotype. The chain is built from TRBV18 and TRBJ1-1; 10 nucleotides agree with TRBD1. The J segment lost 4 bases and the V segment lost 2 bases, leaving 10 bases of the junction unmatched. The CDR3 has 17 amino acids. CDR1 KGHSH and CDR2 LQKENI come from the germline V gene. The CDR3 sequence is CASSPFIDRGRSTEAFF. For the CDR3, the DNA is TGTGCCAGCTCACCATTTATCGACAGGGGGCGGAGCACTGAAGCTTTCTTT.

This clonotype is termed large. The V call is TRBV12-3 or TRBV12-4, the J call TRBJ2-2, with 8 bases aligning to TRBD1. Trimming cost V 2 bases and J 4 bases; bases outside gene matches: 0. The CDR3 totals 14 residues. CDR3 residues: CASSLTGGTGELFF. The CDR3 region has the DNA TGTGCCAGCAGTTTAACAGGGGGCACCGGGGAGCTGTTTTTT.

The V and J genes are TRBV18 and TRBJ2-2, with TRBD2 matching over 10 bases. The CDR3 is 15 amino acids. Trimming cost V 7 bases and J 4 bases; bases outside gene matches: 6. Per germline, CDR1 KGHSH and CDR2 LQKENI. As DNA, the CDR3 is TGTGCCAGCTACAGCGGGGGGGCGTCCACCGGGGAGCTGTTTTTT. Translating it yields CASYSGGASTGELFF.